This T cell receptor beta chain was identified during a study of cytomegalovirus exposure and HLA in healthy donors. Study findings and constraints: According to reports, the classifier identified cytomegalovirus status with high specificity and sensitivity. Differences between HLA loci emerged in a later analysis of TCR association rates, with DRB1 most and HLA-C fewest. Later analysis revealed greater clonal expansion in HLA-associated TCR beta chains than in equally common others. There were under 200 TCR beta chains listed as cytomegalovirus-associated.

Primers for the PCR totalled 60 Vbeta and 13 Jbeta. The table came from immunoSEQ multiplex PCR; TCRdb's copy has only in-frame clones and leaves some out. Here the sample spans tens of thousands of clones, roughly 67% being singletons. Comment on this clone: The antigen remains unidentified.

The sequenced sample was PBMCs. The source is a man between 40 and 49 years old in good health and CMV-seropositive.

The CDR3 loop is CASKADVGETQYF. Written as DNA, the CDR3 is TGTGCCAGCAAAGCGGACGTAGGGGAGACCCAGTACTTC. The chain uses TRBV2 and TRBJ2-5, with D possibly being TRBD2 (5 bases). Trimming cost V 7 bases and J 5 bases, with 14 bases left between them. The CDR3 runs 13 residues. CDR1 is SNHLY, CDR2 FYNNEI, per germline.